The clone carrying this T cell receptor (beta chain) was seen repeatedly, ten times or more. This specimen belongs to a study of human T cells and chemical hapten exposure. Stated time point: patch test 2, 6 weeks after DPC sensitization. The treatment here: therapeutic diphenylcyclopropenone sensitization with weekly scalp DPC. TCRdb re-analysed the RACE reads in MiXCR, keeping a single row per CDR3 protein. Of tens of thousands of distinct CDR3 sequences in the sample, around 9% are singletons; the top ten hold 15%. Trimming cost V 8 bases and J 9 bases, with 20 bases left between them. Germline V gives CDR1 MNHEY, CDR2 SMNVEV (reference sequence). The CDR3 extends over 14 amino acids.

This sequence originates from a woman aged 40 to 50 with alopecia areata. Some clones in this sample may be carry-over from other donors' samples. The chain carries TRBV27 and TRBJ2-1; D could derive from TRBD1 or TRBD2 (5 bases each). This sample comprised whole blood, obtained in connection with sensitization to the hapten diphenylcyclopropenone (DPC). The CDR3 spells CASSPGASSIEQFF. The CDR3 coding sequence is TGTGCCAGCTCACCTGGGGCTAGCTCTATTGAGCAGTTCTTC.